The present T cell receptor (beta chain) was sequenced within a study of tumor-infiltrating lymphocytes in oesophageal squamous cell carcinoma. TCRdb passed the PCR reads through MiXCR, listing each CDR3 protein once. In the table there are some 15,000 distinct CDR3 sequences, roughly 45% of which are singletons. This sequence originates from a female donor with esophageal squamous cell carcinoma. Sample: blood.

The CDR3 is CASSKVPAETQYF. As DNA, the CDR3 is TGTGCCAGCAGCAAAGTCCCAGCGGAGACCCAGTACTTC. The V and J genes are TRBV21-1 and TRBJ2-7; the table's D gene call, TRBD2, was not cross checked with the DNA. The J call may be mistaken, given a closer DNA end match to TRBJ2-5. TRBV21-1 is deemed a pseudogene. The CDR3 extends over 13 amino acids.